The 21 T cell receptor beta chains presented below share a single source sample, sequenced in a study of blood T cell repertoires in COVID-19. The repertoire was sequenced with immunoSEQ multiplex PCR; TCRdb's copy has only in-frame clones and lacks some. The table lists about 160,000 clones, roughly 87% of them singletons, with about 4% in the top ten. The material sequenced was peripheral blood. These receptors came from a woman in her fifties or sixties with active or convalescent COVID-19.

Comments on this clone: Other nucleotide sequences in the sample specify the same CDR3. The V and J genes are TRBV18 and TRBJ1-2; 7 bases align to TRBD1. The CDR3 is 14 amino acids. Germline V gives CDR1 KGHSH, CDR2 LQKENI. Trimming at V came to 3 bases and at J to 2 bases, leaving 3 bases not matched to a gene. The CDR3 nucleotides read TGTGCCAGCTCACCTGGGACAGCAAACTATGGCTACACCTTC. Translating it yields CASSPGTANYGYTF. The complete variable domain, with remaining parts taken from reference TRBV18 and TRBJ1-2, reads NAGVMQNPRHLVRRRGQEARLRCSPMKGHSHVYWYRQLPEEGLKFMVYLQKENIIDESGMPKERFSAEFPKEGPSILRIQQVVRGDSAAYFCASSPGTANYGYTFGSGTRLTVV.

The chain joins TRBV16 to TRBJ1-2; no clear D. This CDR3 comprises 13 residues. Per germline, CDR1 KGHSY and CDR2 FQNENV. V was clipped by 0 bases and J by 6 bases, with 8 bases between them. CDR3: CASSQSRVDGYTF. CDR3 nucleotide sequence: TGTGCCAGCAGCCAATCCCGGGTTGATGGCTACACCTTC. The full variable domain, in which reference TRBV16 and TRBJ1-2 provide the parts outside the CDR3, is GEEVAQTPKHLVRGEGQKAKLYCAPIKGHSYVFWYQQVLKNEFKFLISFQNENVFDETGMPKERFSAKCLPNSPCSLEIQATKLEDSAVYFCASSQSRVDGYTFGSGTRLTVV.

This chain joins TRBV19 and TRBJ2-1; 11 bases are a match to TRBD1. CDR3 length equals 15 residues. Per the germline V gene, CDR1 is LNHDA and CDR2 is SQIVND (reference sequence). The junction had 8 bases not matched to a gene; V was cut back by 5 bases and J by 8 bases. CDR3 in amino acids: CASSAGQGAIDEQFF. CDR3 in DNA: TGTGCCAGTAGTGCCGGACAGGGGGCAATCGATGAGCAGTTCTTC.

This chain joins TRBV6-5 and TRBJ1-1, with TRBD1 matching over 9 bases. In germline, CDR1 is MNHEY, CDR2 SVGAGI. V was clipped by 6 bases and J by 5 bases; unmatched bases: 4. The CDR3 is made up of 13 amino acids. The DNA of the CDR3 is TGTGCCAGCAGGGACAGGGGAGGTACTGAAGCTTTCTTT. Its translation is CASRDRGGTEAFF.

This sequence joins TRBV6-5 and TRBJ2-1, with 8 bases that match TRBD1. The CDR3 has 14 amino acids. With V trimmed by 7 bases and J by 4 bases, 6 bases remained unmatched. Germline V gene lookup returns CDR1 MNHEY and CDR2 SVGAGI. Written as DNA, the CDR3 is TGTGCCAGCAACCCAGGGGGCGGTTACAATGAGCAGTTCTTC. Encoded protein: CASNPGGGYNEQFF.

V usage is TRBV4-1 and J usage is TRBJ1-1, with TRBD1 matching 7 bases. J gave up 2 bases and V 2 bases, and 14 bases lay outside the gene matches. This CDR3 contains 18 residues. The germline CDR1 and CDR2 sequences are MGHRA and YSYEKL. CDR3 nucleotides: TGCGCCAGCAGCCAACCCATGGGACAGCCAAAGACCAACACTGAAGCTTTCTTT. Residues: CASSQPMGQPKTNTEAFF.

This chain connects TRBV19 to TRBJ1-4; the D gene is possibly TRBD1 (6 bases). This CDR3 spans 15 amino acids. CDR1 LNHDA and CDR2 SQIVND come from the germline V gene (reference sequence). Trimming removed 7 bases at V and 7 bases at J, with 19 bases between. As DNA, the CDR3 is TGTGCCAGTACTCCGGGGGGGGGCGAGAGTGAAAAACTGTTTTTT. This translates into CASTPGGGESEKLFF.

This chain uses TRBV18 with TRBJ1-2; possibly TRBD1 for D (5 bases). The CDR3 totals 14 residues. Germline CDR1 and CDR2: KGHSH and LQKENI. V was cut by 4 bases and J by 6 bases, with 15 bases left in between. Here the CDR3 DNA reads TGTGCCAGCTCACTAAGCGGGGCTCAGAATGGCTACACCTTC. Translation gives CASSLSGAQNGYTF.

The genes are TRBV10-3 and TRBJ1-6; TRBD1 agrees at 7 bases. V dropped 0 bases and J dropped 9; count of bases not matched to a gene: 5. The CDR3 totals 15 residues. Germline CDR1 is ENHRY and CDR2 is SYGVKD. In DNA form, the CDR3 reads TGTGCCATCAGTGAGTCGGAACAGGGGTCTTCACCCCTCCACTTT. Protein: CAISESEQGSSPLHF.

The V gene is TRBV18, the J gene TRBJ1-2; D call uncertain. Germline V gives CDR1 KGHSH, CDR2 LQKENI. CDR3 length: 14 residues. V was clipped by 0 bases and J by 3 bases, with 8 bases between them. CDR3 nucleotide sequence: TGTGCCAGCTCACCACCGTCAAGCGACTATGGCTACACCTTC. As protein: CASSPPSSDYGYTF.

This sequence joins TRBV12-5 and TRBJ1-1; D may be TRBD1 (5 bases). The CDR3 spans 12 residues. V lost 0 bases and J lost 8, with 7 bases in between. The germline V gene has CDR1 LGHNT and CDR2 FRNRAP. The CDR3 DNA reads TGTGCTAGTGGTTTGGTCGCAGGGGAAGCTTTCTTT. Translation: CASGLVAGEAFF.

The V call is TRBV6-6, the J call TRBJ1-2, with 9 positions matching TRBD1. Germline V gene lookup returns CDR1 MNHNY and CDR2 SVGAGI (reference sequence). CDR3 length: 14 residues. J lost 4 bases, V lost 6 bases, and 6 bases had no gene match. Written as DNA, the CDR3 is TGTGCCAGCAGCGACCCGGGACAGGGCTATGGCTACACCTTC. It encodes CASSDPGQGYGYTF.

The chain employs TRBV5-8 and TRBJ1-5; 7 bases match TRBD1. Trimming took 1 base from V and 0 from J; bases not matched to a gene: 1. Germline V lookup: CDR1 SGHTS, CDR2 YDEGEE. The CDR3 is 15 residues long. CDR3 amino acids: CASSLTGVSNQPQHF. The CDR3 DNA is TGTGCCAGCAGCTTGACAGGGGTTAGCAATCAGCCCCAGCATTTT.

This chain connects TRBV19 to TRBJ2-2, with TRBD1 matching 7 bases. V lost 5 bases, J lost 7 bases, and 1 base stayed unmatched. There are 12 residues in the CDR3. The germline V gene has CDR1 LNHDA and CDR2 SQIVND (reference sequence). CDR3 in amino acids: CASSRQGGELFF. For the CDR3, the DNA is TGTGCCAGTAGTCGACAGGGCGGGGAGCTGTTTTTT. Full variable domain (outside the CDR3, taken from reference TRBV19 and TRBJ2-2): DGGITQSPKYLFRKEGQNVTLSCEQNLNHDAMYWYRQDPGQGLRLIYYSQIVNDFQKGDIAEGYSVSREKKESFPLTVTSAQKNPTAFYLCASSRQGGELFFGEGSRLTVL.

The J gene is TRBJ2-7, the V gene TRBV6-2 or TRBV6-3, with D possibly matching TRBD1 (5 bases). V gave up 0 bases and J gave up 3 bases, with 12 bases separating them. CDR1 is MNHEY and CDR2 is SVGEGT in the germline V gene. The CDR3 sequence is 15 residues long. CDR3 sequence reads: CASSYSSQEFYEQYF. The CDR3 region has the DNA TGTGCCAGCAGTTACTCCTCACAGGAGTTCTACGAGCAGTACTTC.

This chain connects TRBV6-4 to TRBJ1-5; D is possibly TRBD1 (5 bases). CDR3 size: 13 residues. Germline assignment: CDR1 MRHNA and CDR2 SNTAGT. The V and J ends lost 11 bases and 5 bases respectively, with 16 bases between them. CDR3: CARGGRVDQPQHF. Written as DNA, the CDR3 is TGTGCCCGCGGGGGGAGGGTCGATCAGCCCCAGCATTTT.

V usage is TRBV7-9 and J usage is TRBJ2-3; TRBD2 matches at 10 bases. The germline CDR1 and CDR2 sequences are SEHNR and FQNEAQ (reference sequence). The CDR3 runs 14 residues. Germline trimming cut 5 bases from V and 4 bases from J; bases unmatched to any gene: 3. CDR3 in amino acids: CASSSSGGSDTQYF. The CDR3 DNA sequence: TGTGCCAGCAGCAGTAGCGGGGGGTCAGATACGCAGTATTTT.

This chain joins TRBV9 and TRBJ2-1; TRBD1 matches 8 bases. J was trimmed by 7 bases and V by 4 bases; bases with no gene match: 10. The CDR3 length is 15 residues. Per the germline V gene, CDR1 is SGDLS and CDR2 is YYNGEE. The CDR3 reads CASSISNRQGNEQFF. For the CDR3, the DNA is TGTGCCAGCAGCATATCCAATAGACAGGGGAATGAGCAGTTCTTC.

This sequence joins TRBV18 and TRBJ1-1; tentative D call: TRBD1 (5 bases). This CDR3 is 13 amino acids long. Trimming removed 5 bases at V and 5 bases at J, with 12 bases between. Germline V CDR1 and CDR2: KGHSH, LQKENI. CDR3 protein: CASSRDGGTEAFF. For the CDR3, the DNA is TGTGCCAGCTCAAGAGATGGGGGGACTGAAGCTTTCTTT.

The rearrangement joins TRBV5-1 to TRBJ2-1, with TRBD2 identical over 11 bases. This CDR3 comprises 18 residues. Losses at the gene ends were 0 bases for V and 4 bases for J; bases not matched to a gene: 9. Germline V gene data show CDR1 as SGHRS and CDR2 as YFSETQ. The CDR3 DNA sequence: TGCGCCAGCAGCTTGGACCCCATAGCGGGGGGGACTTACAATGAGCAGTTCTTC. Translated: CASSLDPIAGGTYNEQFF.

J is TRBJ2-5 and V is TRBV20-1; 14 positions match TRBD2. This CDR3 has 18 amino acids. Per germline, CDR1 DFQATT and CDR2 SNEGSKA (reference sequence). The V gene end was trimmed by 3 bases and the J gene end by 4 bases; junction bases not matched to a gene: 13. CDR3 residues: CSASAGTSGGRIAETQYF. CDR3 DNA sequence: TGCAGTGCTAGTGCTGGGACTAGCGGGGGCCGTATCGCAGAGACCCAGTACTTC.